This is a list of T cell receptor beta chains from one sample in a study of blood T cells in healthy people across ages. TCRdb ran MiXCR on the 5' RACE reads and lists one entry per CDR3 protein. The sample lists under 700,000 distinct CDR3 sequences, 20% to 30% occurring once. These sequences were also reported in another study, on T cells of mothers and their children.

Sample: blood. These receptors originate from a boy younger than 18 in good health. Each CDR3 is given with its conserved first and last residue. The order of the fields is CDR3 protein, CDR3 DNA, clone size, V gene, D gene, J gene. The D gene is left open where the match is weak. Part of the rows lack a size; the others show once, few, many or a class for expanded clones.

CDR3: CASSFRTAQETQYF
DNA: TGTGCCAGCAGCTTCCGGACAGCCCAAGAGACCCAGTACTTC
size: once
V: TRBV7-9
D: .
J: TRBJ2-5

CDR3: CASTQGKRGGLNYNEQFF
DNA: TGTGCCAGCACCCAGGGGAAGCGGGGGGGCCTAAACTACAATGAGCAGTTCTTC
size: .
V: TRBV11-2
D: TRBD2
J: TRBJ2-1

CDR3: CASSLPGPLYNEQFF
DNA: TGTGCCAGCAGCCTTCCGGGTCCGCTTTACAATGAGCAGTTCTTC
size: few
V: TRBV7-3
D: .
J: TRBJ2-1

CDR3: CASGFSGGGTYNEQFF
DNA: TGTGCTAGTGGTTTTTCAGGGGGCGGAACCTACAATGAGCAGTTCTTC
size: few
V: TRBV12-5
D: TRBD1
J: TRBJ2-1

CDR3: CSVTGLGGNEQFF
DNA: TGCAGCGTTACGGGACTGGGGGGGAATGAGCAGTTCTTC
size: once
V: TRBV29-1
D: TRBD2
J: TRBJ2-1

CDR3: CASSHIPGTDTQYF
DNA: TGTGCCAGCAGTCATATTCCAGGTACCGATACGCAGTATTTT
size: few
V: TRBV6-6
D: .
J: TRBJ2-3

CDR3: CASTDLAGAVNEQYF
DNA: TGTGCCAGCACCGATCTAGCGGGAGCTGTCAACGAGCAGTACTTC
size: .
V: TRBV6-2/TRBV6-3
D: TRBD2
J: TRBJ2-7

CDR3: CASRSTQGGLNYEQFF
DNA: TGTGCCAGCAGAAGCACGCAGGGTGGGCTCAATTATGAGCAGTTCTTC
size: few
V: TRBV27
D: .
J: TRBJ2-1

CDR3: CASSLTPGQGDSGANVLTF
DNA: TGTGCCAGCAGCTTAACTCCGGGACAGGGGGACTCTGGGGCCAACGTCCTGACTTTC
size: .
V: TRBV25-1
D: TRBD1
J: TRBJ2-6

CDR3: CATSRDRVLGEQYF
DNA: TGTGCCACCAGCAGAGATAGGGTTCTGGGAGAGCAGTACTTC
size: few
V: TRBV15
D: .
J: TRBJ2-5

CDR3: CASSSIKKRIGQETQYF
DNA: TGTGCCAGCAGCTCCATCAAGAAGAGGATAGGCCAAGAGACCCAGTACTTC
size: .
V: TRBV21-1
D: .
J: TRBJ2-5

CDR3: CASSLRAGGQFQYF
DNA: TGTGCCAGCAGTCTCAGGGCGGGAGGACAGTTTCAGTACTTC
size: .
V: TRBV28
D: TRBD2
J: TRBJ2-5

CDR3: CASREQAGSYNEQFF
DNA: TGTGCCAGCAGAGAACAAGCGGGTAGTTACAATGAGCAGTTCTTC
size: .
V: TRBV7-2
D: .
J: TRBJ2-1

CDR3: CASSHRLLVDTQYF
DNA: TGTGCCAGCAGCCACCGATTGTTGGTAGATACGCAGTATTTT
size: few
V: TRBV5-5
D: .
J: TRBJ2-3

CDR3: CSAPVGPSGNYGYTF
DNA: TGCAGTGCTCCTGTTGGTCCCTCGGGGAACTATGGCTACACCTTC
size: .
V: TRBV20-1
D: .
J: TRBJ1-2

CDR3: CASSQGVGTGDEKLFF
DNA: TGTGCCAGCAGCCAAGGGGTGGGGACAGGGGATGAAAAACTGTTTTTT
size: many
V: TRBV4-2
D: TRBD1
J: TRBJ1-4

CDR3: CASSEDEGSYTEAFF
DNA: TGTGCCAGCAGTGAAGACGAGGGATCGTACACTGAAGCTTTCTTT
size: few
V: TRBV6-1
D: .
J: TRBJ1-1

CDR3: CASSSTGLAGGPQETQYF
DNA: TGCGCCAGCAGCTCCACGGGACTAGCGGGAGGGCCCCAAGAGACCCAGTACTTC
size: .
V: TRBV5-1
D: TRBD2
J: TRBJ2-5

CDR3: CASRADRAMNTEAFF
DNA: TGTGCCAGCAGGGCTGACAGGGCCATGAACACTGAAGCTTTCTTT
size: few
V: TRBV2
D: TRBD1
J: TRBJ1-1

CDR3: CSVLTGGGETQYF
DNA: TGCAGTGTCCTGACAGGGGGCGGGGAGACCCAGTACTTC
size: few
V: TRBV20-1
D: TRBD1
J: TRBJ2-5

CDR3: CSATSAGGLSDTQYF
DNA: TGCAGTGCCACCTCAGCGGGGGGGCTCTCAGATACGCAGTATTTT
size: many
V: TRBV20-1
D: TRBD2
J: TRBJ2-3

CDR3: CASSSRLNEQFF
DNA: TGTGCCAGCAGCTCCCGGCTAAATGAGCAGTTCTTC
size: few
V: TRBV7-9
D: .
J: TRBJ2-1

CDR3: CASSYASGGFTHEQYF
DNA: TGTGCCAGCAGCTACGCTAGCGGGGGTTTTACCCACGAGCAGTACTTC
size: .
V: TRBV7-9
D: TRBD2
J: TRBJ2-7

CDR3: CASSFHPGTDRTDTQYF
DNA: TGCGCCAGCAGCTTTCACCCGGGGACAGACCGCACAGATACGCAGTATTTT
size: .
V: TRBV5-1
D: TRBD1
J: TRBJ2-3

CDR3: CASSFGVTSYNEQFF
DNA: TGTGCCAGCAGTTTTGGGGTAACCTCCTACAATGAGCAGTTCTTC
size: .
V: TRBV12-3/TRBV12-4
D: .
J: TRBJ2-1

CDR3: CSARLPRKAYNEQFF
DNA: TGCAGTGCTAGATTACCTAGAAAGGCCTACAATGAGCAGTTCTTC
size: few
V: TRBV20-1
D: .
J: TRBJ2-1

CDR3: CASSLTAGAGYGYTF
DNA: TGCGCCAGCAGCTTGACGGCGGGGGCTGGCTATGGCTACACCTTC
size: few
V: TRBV5-1
D: .
J: TRBJ1-2

CDR3: CASSHGQGMGYTF
DNA: TGCGCCAGCAGCCATGGACAGGGGATGGGCTACACCTTC
size: .
V: TRBV4-3
D: TRBD1
J: TRBJ1-2

CDR3: CASSLGRRREGETQYF
DNA: TGTGCCAGCAGCTTAGGTCGCCGGCGGGAGGGAGAGACCCAGTACTTC
size: .
V: TRBV7-3
D: TRBD2
J: TRBJ2-5

CDR3: CASSSGTGGYNEQFF
DNA: TGCGCCAGCAGCTCCGGGACAGGGGGCTACAATGAGCAGTTCTTC
size: many
V: TRBV5-1
D: TRBD1
J: TRBJ2-1

CDR3: CASSFRTDSNQPQHF
DNA: TGTGCCAGCAGCTTCCGGACGGATAGCAATCAGCCCCAGCATTTT
size: .
V: TRBV7-2
D: .
J: TRBJ1-5

CDR3: CASSLPKNRGLTGELLF
DNA: TGCGCCAGCAGCTTGCCCAAGAACAGGGGGCTCACCGGGGAGCTGCTTTTT
size: few
V: TRBV5-1
D: TRBD1
J: TRBJ2-2

CDR3: CASSYRSSSRAANVLTF
DNA: TGTGCCAGCAGTTACCGTTCGTCCTCCCGGGCGGCCAACGTCCTGACTTTC
size: few
V: TRBV6-2/TRBV6-3
D: .
J: TRBJ2-6

CDR3: CASSDTGTGGHTGELFF
DNA: TGTGCCAGCAGCGACACCGGGACAGGGGGCCACACCGGGGAGCTGTTTTTT
size: .
V: TRBV11-2
D: TRBD1
J: TRBJ2-2

CDR3: CAMWGGVSNQPQHF
DNA: TGTGCCATGTGGGGGGGTGTGAGCAATCAGCCCCAGCATTTT
size: few
V: TRBV10-3
D: .
J: TRBJ1-5

CDR3: CASSSGNAGNEKLFF
DNA: TGCGCCAGCAGCTCAGGGAACGCTGGGAATGAAAAACTGTTTTTT
size: .
V: TRBV5-1
D: .
J: TRBJ1-4

CDR3: CASSPASGPYEQYF
DNA: TGTGCCAGCTCACCGGCTAGCGGTCCCTACGAGCAGTACTTC
size: .
V: TRBV18
D: TRBD2
J: TRBJ2-7

CDR3: CASREVGTMNTGELFF
DNA: TGCGCCAGCAGGGAAGTTGGGACTATGAACACCGGGGAGCTGTTTTTT
size: .
V: TRBV4-1
D: TRBD2
J: TRBJ2-2

CDR3: CASSITGAREKLFF
DNA: TGTGCCAGCAGTATCACAGGGGCGCGGGAAAAACTGTTTTTT
size: .
V: TRBV7-9
D: TRBD1
J: TRBJ1-4

CDR3: CASSAGTGLYEQYF
DNA: TGTGCCAGCAGCGCCGGGACAGGGCTCTACGAGCAGTACTTC
size: few
V: TRBV9
D: TRBD1
J: TRBJ2-7

CDR3: CAISGGPPWMGNEQFF
DNA: TGTGCCATCAGCGGGGGGCCCCCGTGGATGGGCAATGAGCAGTTCTTC
size: many
V: TRBV10-3
D: .
J: TRBJ2-1

CDR3: CSVEDVIDDGYTF
DNA: TGCAGCGTTGAAGATGTGATTGATGATGGCTACACCTTC
size: few
V: TRBV29-1
D: .
J: TRBJ1-2